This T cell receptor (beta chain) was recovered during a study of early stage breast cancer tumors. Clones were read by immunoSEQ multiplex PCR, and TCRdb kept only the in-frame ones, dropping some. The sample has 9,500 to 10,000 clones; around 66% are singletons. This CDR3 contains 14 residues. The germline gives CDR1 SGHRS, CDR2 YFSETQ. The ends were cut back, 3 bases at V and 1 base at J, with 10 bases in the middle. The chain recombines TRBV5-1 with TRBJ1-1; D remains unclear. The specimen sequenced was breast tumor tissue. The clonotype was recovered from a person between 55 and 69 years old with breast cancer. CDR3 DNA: TGCGCCAGCAGCTACGCAGGTGGGAACACTGAAGCTTTCTTT. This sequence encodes CASSYAGGNTEAFF.